This T cell receptor beta chain appears in the sequencing data of a study of OX40 agonist ivuxolimab in advanced cancers. Study at large: Ivuxolimab was administered intravenously to patients at 0.01 to 10 mg/kg every 2 weeks. Patients achieving partial responses numbered three: one hepatocellular carcinoma case and two cutaneous melanoma cases.

The protocol was immunoSEQ multiplex PCR, while the TCRdb copy is restricted to in-frame clones and leaves out a portion. The table shows tens of thousands of clones, with about 90% occurring only once. Study-level points and caveats: CD4+ and CD8+ T cells in blood underwent clonal expansion by week 6 at 0.1 to 3.0 mg/kg. Expanded peripheral T cell antigen specificity was not determined.

About this clone: Its antigen is still unknown.

V lost 4 bases, J lost 5 bases, and 14 bases lay in between. Germline V CDR1 and CDR2: MGHDK, SYGVNS. This CDR3 is built from 14 residues. The sequenced sample was CD4+ or CD8+ T cells sorted from blood, obtained in a trial of the OX40 agonist ivuxolimab. The J gene is TRBJ2-5, the V gene TRBV25-1; D possibly corresponds to TRBD2 (6 bases). This sequence originates from an adult with an advanced solid tumor such as melanoma, head and neck, liver or kidney cancer. Written as DNA, the CDR3 is TGTGCCAGCAGTGCCCCGGCGGGGACCGAGACCCAGTACTTC. Translation gives CASSAPAGTETQYF.